Presented here are 14 T cell receptor beta chains from one specimen sequenced in a study of shared T cell receptors in the human thymus. The table came from immunoSEQ multiplex PCR; TCRdb's copy has only in-frame clones and leaves some out. The table includes some 720,000 clones, 88% detected once. These same data were also listed under a study on human thymus T cells.

Specimen: thymocytes. The receptors were gathered from a boy under two years old with a congenital heart defect.

The CDR3 nucleotides read TGCGCCAGCAGCCGTTCCCGGACAGGGTACTACGAGCAGTACTTC. It yields the protein CASSRSRTGYYEQYF. The rearrangement links TRBV4-3 to TRBJ2-7; 8 bases map to TRBD1. Germline V gene sequence: CDR1 LGHNA, CDR2 YSLEER. J was trimmed by 3 bases and V by 4 bases; bases with no gene match: 8. The CDR3 length is 15 residues.

The chain uses TRBV25-1 and TRBJ2-1, with 9 bases lining up with TRBD2. Looked up from germline, CDR1 is MGHDK and CDR2 is SYGVNS. The V segment lost 4 bases and the J segment 9 bases; nucleotides outside the gene matches: 13. The CDR3 consists of 16 residues. The CDR3 reads CASSARGVAGVGEQFF. CDR3 nucleotides: TGTGCCAGCAGTGCTAGAGGGGTAGCGGGAGTGGGTGAGCAGTTCTTC.

V gene TRBV5-6 combines with J gene TRBJ2-3, with 7 bases that match TRBD2. The germline CDR1 and CDR2 sequences are SGHDT and YYEEEE. CDR3 length equals 14 residues. Trimming at V came to 5 bases and at J to 5 bases, leaving 8 bases not matched to a gene. The CDR3 sequence is CASRSGGNVDTQYF. CDR3 bases: TGTGCCAGCAGATCCGGGGGGAACGTAGATACGCAGTATTTT.

The rearrangement uses TRBV7-6 and TRBJ1-4, with D unresolved. V shed 4 bases and J shed 8 bases, with 17 bases lying between them. The CDR3 has 15 residues. The germline CDR1 and CDR2 sequences are SGHVS and FNYEAQ. CDR3 nucleotide sequence: TGTGCCAGCAGCTCCCGCGGGGTGTACGACGAAAAACTGTTTTTT. This translates into CASSSRGVYDEKLFF.

This clone came up once. The gene calls are TRBV30 and TRBJ2-5, with TRBD2 matching over 10 bases. The end of the DNA fits TRBJ2-7 better, so the J call may be wrong. The germline V gene has CDR1 GTSNPN and CDR2 SVGIG (reference sequence). The CDR3 has 16 residues. CDR3: CAWSRLQSGRAYEQYF. The DNA for the CDR3 is TGTGCCTGGAGCCGCCTCCAGAGCGGGAGGGCCTACGAGCAGTACTTC.

Worth noting for this clone: Compared with germline, one end of the junction differs, possibly owing to a read error. The V and J genes are TRBV30 and TRBJ2-5; D is perhaps TRBD2 (6 bases). The CDR3 is 14 amino acids. From germline, CDR1 is GTSNPN and CDR2 SVGIG (reference sequence). The CDR3 region is CAWMMGLLQEAQYF. The CDR3 nucleotides read TGTGCCTGGATGATGGGACTCCTACAAGAGGCCCAGTACTTC.

This rearrangement joins TRBV27 to TRBJ2-1, with 13 bases matching TRBD2. CDR3 size: 17 residues. V was pared by 5 bases and J by 3 bases, with 7 bases of the junction left unmatched. From germline, CDR1 is MNHEY and CDR2 SMNVEV (reference sequence). The CDR3 DNA follows: TGTGCCAGCAGTCCCACTAGCGGGAGGGCCTGCTACAATGAGCAGTTCTTC. This translates into CASSPTSGRACYNEQFF.

J is TRBJ2-4 and V is TRBV7-8; the D gene is possibly TRBD1 (5 bases). Trimming took 5 bases from V and 4 from J, leaving 12 bases between them. Germline V gene data show CDR1 as SGHVS and CDR2 as FQNEAQ. The CDR3 has 14 residues. The CDR3 protein is CASSPRVAKNIQYF. The CDR3 region has the DNA TGTGCCAGCAGCCCCAGGGTGGCGAAAAACATTCAGTACTTC.

This chain connects TRBV11-3 to TRBJ2-1; weak D call: TRBD2 (5 bases). V lost 1 base and J lost 1, with 11 bases in between. The CDR3 consists of 16 residues. Germline-derived CDR1 and CDR2 are SGHNT and YENEEA. Written as DNA, the CDR3 is TGTGCCAGCAGCTTAGGGACGGGAAATTCCTACAATGAGCAGTTCTTC. This translates into CASSLGTGNSYNEQFF.

V is TRBV5-4 and J is TRBJ2-7; 7 nucleotides line up with TRBD2. Germline V gives CDR1 SGHNT, CDR2 YYREEE (reference sequence). Germline trimming cut 5 bases from V and 4 bases from J; bases unmatched to any gene: 6. This CDR3 comprises 13 residues. The CDR3: CASSSGTTYEQYF. In nucleotides, the CDR3 is TGTGCCAGCAGTTCCGGGACTACATACGAGCAGTACTTC.

The gene calls are TRBV5-5 and TRBJ1-4, with 10 bases fitting TRBD1. The length of the CDR3 is 15 residues. The germline CDR1 and CDR2 sequences are SGHKS and YYEKEE (reference sequence). The J segment lost 6 bases and the V segment lost 3 bases, leaving 5 bases of the junction unmatched. The CDR3 nucleotides read TGTGCCAGCAGCTCCTATGGGACAGGGGATGAAAAACTGTTTTTT. The encoded protein is CASSSYGTGDEKLFF. Combining the CDR3 with reference TRBV5-5 and TRBJ1-4 gives the whole variable domain DAGVTQSPTHLIKTRGQQVTLRCSPISGHKSVSWYQQVLGQGPQFIFQYYEKEERGRGNFPDRFSARQFPNYSSELNVNALLLGDSALYLCASSSYGTGDEKLFFGSGTQLSVL.

The chain combines TRBV27 with TRBJ2-1, with D maybe TRBD2 (5 bases). V was trimmed by 4 bases and J by 8 bases, leaving 18 bases between them. This CDR3 is built from 15 residues. Looked up from germline, CDR1 is MNHEY and CDR2 is SMNVEV (reference sequence). CDR3 in DNA: TGTGCCAGCAGTTACCTCGGGGTCCCTCGGGATGAGCAGTTCTTC. Its protein is CASSYLGVPRDEQFF.

The rearrangement uses TRBV18 and TRBJ2-7; D is undetermined. The CDR3 covers 14 residues. Looked up from germline, CDR1 is KGHSH and CDR2 is LQKENI. The V end was cut by 0 bases, the J end by 1 base, with 7 bases between. The CDR3 protein is CASSPPEASYEQYF. The CDR3 DNA is TGTGCCAGCTCACCACCCGAGGCATCCTACGAGCAGTACTTC.

This clone was counted between two and nine times. This rearrangement joins TRBV5-6 to TRBJ2-5; the match to TRBD2 covers 8 bases. The junction had 15 bases not matched to a gene; V was cut back by 1 base and J by 1 base. The CDR3 length is 19 residues. The germline CDR1 and CDR2 sequences are SGHDT and YYEEEE. This chain's CDR3 is CASSLWVQRLARFQETQYF. CDR3 bases: TGTGCCAGCAGCTTGTGGGTCCAGCGACTAGCGAGGTTCCAAGAGACCCAGTACTTC.